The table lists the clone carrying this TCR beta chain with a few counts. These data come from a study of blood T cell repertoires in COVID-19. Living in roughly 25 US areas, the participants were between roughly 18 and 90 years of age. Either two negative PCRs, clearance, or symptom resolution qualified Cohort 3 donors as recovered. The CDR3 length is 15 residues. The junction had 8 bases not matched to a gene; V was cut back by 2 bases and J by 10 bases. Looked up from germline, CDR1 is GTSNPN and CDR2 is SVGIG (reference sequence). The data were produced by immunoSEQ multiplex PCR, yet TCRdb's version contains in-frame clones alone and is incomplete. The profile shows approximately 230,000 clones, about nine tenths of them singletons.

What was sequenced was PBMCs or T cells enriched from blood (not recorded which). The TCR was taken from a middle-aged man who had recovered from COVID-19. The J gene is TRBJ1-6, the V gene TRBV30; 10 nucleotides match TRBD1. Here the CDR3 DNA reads TGTGCCTGGAGTTATGGGGACAGGGGAGAATCACCCCTCCACTTT. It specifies CAWSYGDRGESPLHF.